These 14 T cell receptor beta chains share one sample of origin, sequenced in a study of T cell clones after liver transplantation. The assay was immunoSEQ multiplex PCR, and TCRdb's table has in-frame clones only and misses some. This sample has 98,000 or so clones; around 83% occur once, and the top ten carry over 0.75%. The source material was CD4+ T cells from blood, sampled before liver transplant. These receptors were taken from a human donor who received a liver transplant.

The chain uses TRBV7-9 and TRBJ1-1, with D tentatively TRBD1 (5 bases). Germline CDR1 and CDR2: SEHNR and FQNEAQ (reference sequence). This CDR3 region has 14 residues. The ends were cut back, 3 bases at V and 0 bases at J, with 8 bases in the middle. CDR3: CASSLEGVNTEAFF. CDR3 nucleotides: TGTGCCAGCAGCTTGGAAGGGGTGAACACTGAAGCTTTCTTT.

In its sample, this clone was seen a few times. This rearrangement joins TRBV6-1 to TRBJ1-1; 8 nucleotides match TRBD1. This CDR3 is built from 13 residues. J lost 5 bases, V lost 6 bases, and 5 bases had no gene match. Per the germline V gene, CDR1 is MNHNS and CDR2 is SASEGT. CDR3: CASRDRAFTEAFF. The CDR3 DNA sequence: TGTGCCAGCAGGGACAGGGCGTTTACTGAAGCTTTCTTT.

This clone is classed as medium-sized. An end of the junction does not agree with germline; a read error may underlie this. This chain connects TRBV7-8 to TRBJ2-1; a weak D match, TRBD1 (6 bases). CDR3 length equals 14 residues. Germline V lookup: CDR1 SGHVS, CDR2 FQNEAQ. The CDR3 DNA follows: TGTGCCAGCAGTTTAGGACAGTGGGGGAATGAGCAGTTCTTC. This translates into CASSLGQWGNEQFF. Full variable domain (remainder filled in from reference TRBV7-8 and TRBJ2-1): GAGVSQSPRYKVAKRGQDVALRCDPISGHVSLFWYQQALGQGPEFLTYFQNEAQLDKSGLPSDRFFAERPEGSVSTLKIQRTQQEDSAVYLCASSLGQWGNEQFFGPGTRLTVL.

This clone was seen at least ten times. The V call is TRBV11-2, the J call TRBJ1-3; no reliable D call. The germline V gene encodes CDR1 SGHAT and CDR2 FQNNGV. V gave up 6 bases and J gave up 7 bases, with 13 bases separating them. This CDR3 is 13 amino acids long. The CDR3 sequence: CASRVSGRNTIYF. The CDR3 DNA reads as TGTGCCAGCAGGGTTTCCGGCAGGAACACCATATATTTT. Together with reference TRBV11-2 and TRBJ1-3, the CDR3 gives the full variable domain: EAGVAQSPRYKIIEKRQSVAFWCNPISGHATLYWYQQILGQGPKLLIQFQNNGVVDDSQLPKDRFSAERLKGVDSTLKIQPAKLEDSAVYLCASRVSGRNTIYFGEGSWLTVV.

J is TRBJ1-2 and V is TRBV19, with D uncertain. This CDR3 is built from 11 residues. The V end was cut by 7 bases, the J end by 7 bases, with 10 bases between. Germline CDR1 LNHDA, CDR2 SQIVND (reference sequence). CDR3 residues: CASNPEGGYTF. CDR3 DNA sequence: TGTGCCAGTAATCCGGAGGGTGGCTACACCTTC. The full variable domain, completed using reference TRBV19 and TRBJ1-2, is DGGITQSPKYLFRKEGQNVTLSCEQNLNHDAMYWYRQDPGQGLRLIYYSQIVNDFQKGDIAEGYSVSREKKESFPLTVTSAQKNPTAFYLCASNPEGGYTFGSGTRLTVV.

The chain employs TRBV9 and TRBJ2-3, with no clear D. Trimming pared 3 bases from V and 2 bases from J, leaving 10 bases between. In germline, CDR1 is SGDLS, CDR2 YYNGEE. This CDR3 is built from 14 residues. The chain's CDR3 is CASSDRIDTDTQYF. The CDR3 DNA reads as TGTGCCAGCAGCGACCGGATTGACACAGATACGCAGTATTTT.

This sequence joins TRBV2 and TRBJ1-6; TRBD1 aligns across 7 bases. Germline loops: CDR1 SNHLY, CDR2 FYNNEI. The CDR3 totals 13 residues. Trimming removed 7 bases from V and 7 bases from J; junction bases left unmatched: 4. This CDR3 is CASKGAGNSPLHF. The CDR3 DNA sequence: TGTGCCAGCAAGGGGGCAGGGAATTCACCCCTCCACTTT.

This chain uses TRBV18 with TRBJ2-5; 8 bases line up with TRBD1. The CDR3 consists of 15 residues. The germline V gene has CDR1 KGHSH and CDR2 LQKENI. V lost 3 bases, J lost 3 bases, and 6 bases stayed unmatched. The CDR3 bases are TGTGCCAGCTCACCGGTATCAGGGGGCAAAGAGACCCAGTACTTC. Its protein is CASSPVSGGKETQYF. Full variable domain (remainder filled in from reference TRBV18 and TRBJ2-5): NAGVMQNPRHLVRRRGQEARLRCSPMKGHSHVYWYRQLPEEGLKFMVYLQKENIIDESGMPKERFSAEFPKEGPSILRIQQVVRGDSAAYFCASSPVSGGKETQYFGPGTRLLVL.

The rearrangement uses TRBV7-3 and TRBJ1-1, with D perhaps TRBD1 (5 bases). The CDR3 runs 13 residues. CDR1 is SGHTA and CDR2 is FQGTGA in the germline V gene. Trimming shortened V by 2 bases and J by 5 bases, and 9 bases separated the two germline ends. CDR3: CASSLVRGTEAFF. CDR3 in DNA: TGTGCCAGCAGCTTAGTAAGGGGAACTGAAGCTTTCTTT.

This sequence joins TRBV5-3 and TRBJ2-6; the D is unclear. TRBV5-3 belongs to the ORF category, with a function that is uncertain. V was shortened by 4 bases and J by 0 bases, with 11 bases between the two germline ends. The CDR3 is made up of 16 amino acids. CDR3 nucleotides: TGTGCCAGAAGCCGGACCCAAGACTCTGGGGCCAACGTCCTGACTTTC. Translation: CARSRTQDSGANVLTF.

This clone is a singleton in its sample. V and J are TRBV23-1 and TRBJ2-7, with 7 bases aligning to TRBD1. TRBV23-1 is flagged as an ORF with uncertain function. Trimming at V came to 6 bases and at J to 6 bases, leaving 14 bases not matched to a gene. There are 15 residues in the CDR3. The CDR3 region is CASRPSDRVRGEQYF. Written as DNA, the CDR3 is TGCGCCAGCAGACCGAGTGACAGGGTTAGGGGCGAGCAGTACTTC.

This chain uses TRBV6-1 with TRBJ2-3; D might be TRBD2 (6 bases). V was pared by 7 bases and J by 0 bases, with 11 bases between. In germline, CDR1 is MNHNS, CDR2 SASEGT. The CDR3 covers 14 residues. The CDR3 nucleotides are TGTGCCAGCAAGGAGGGGAGAAGCACAGATACGCAGTATTTT. It specifies CASKEGRSTDTQYF.

V usage is TRBV30 and J usage is TRBJ2-5; 8 positions agree with TRBD1. The ends lost 3 bases at V and 5 bases at J; junction bases unmatched: 14. The germline V gene has CDR1 GTSNPN and CDR2 SVGIG (reference sequence). This CDR3 region has 16 residues. CDR3 bases: TGTGCCTGGAGCCCCCCGGGCAGGGGGCTTGGGGAGACCCAGTACTTC. Protein: CAWSPPGRGLGETQYF.

The rearrangement links TRBV27 to TRBJ2-6; 10 bases line up with TRBD1. Germline loops: CDR1 MNHEY, CDR2 SMNVEV (reference sequence). This CDR3 comprises 18 residues. V dropped 5 bases and J dropped 2; count of bases not matched to a gene: 9. CDR3 protein: CASSAAGQGVTGANVLTF. The CDR3 DNA reads TGTGCCAGCAGTGCCGCCGGACAGGGGGTTACTGGGGCCAACGTCCTGACTTTC. Drawing the rest from reference TRBV27 and TRBJ2-6, the complete variable domain is EAQVTQNPRYLITVTGKKLTVTCSQNMNHEYMSWYRQDPGLGLRQIYYSMNVEVTDKGDVPEGYKVSRKEKRNFPLILESPSPNQTSLYFCASSAAGQGVTGANVLTFGAGSRLTVL.